This entry describes one T cell receptor beta chain. The data were obtained in a study of blood T cell repertoires in COVID-19. At the level of the study: Acute-phase and convalescent COVID-19 samples originated in the United States, Italy and Spain. The cDNA or gDNA used as material had been derived from T cells, B-cell-depleted T cells, or PBMCs.

Profiled with immunoSEQ multiplex PCR; TCRdb holds only in-frame clones, not every one. The data contain 200,000 to 250,000 clones, 70% to 90% of them seen just once; the ten biggest clones take up under 9%. CDR1 and CDR2 from the germline V gene are SGDLS and YYNGEE. V lost 4 bases and J 8 bases, leaving 13 bases between the germline ends. This CDR3 region has 14 residues. This chain joins TRBV9 and TRBJ1-6; D not resolved. The clonotype originates from a woman in her 70s with active or convalescent COVID-19. The sequenced sample consisted of peripheral blood. The CDR3 bases are TGTGCCAGCAGCTCCAGTCAGAAGTATTCACCCCTCCACTTT. It encodes CASSSSQKYSPLHF.